This passage covers 25 T cell receptor beta chains from one sample sequenced in a study of long-term antiretroviral therapy in people with HIV. Run at survey level, the immunoSEQ assay was version v3.0. Some clones are missing from TCRdb's copy, which holds only in-frame ones; the method was immunoSEQ multiplex PCR. The sample has around 40,000 clones; around 86% are singletons. Sequenced here: unsorted PBMCs, sampled 0.1 years before starting antiretroviral therapy. Receptors originate from a woman between 50 and 59 years old with HIV.

V gene TRBV4-1 combines with J gene TRBJ2-3; 8 bases match TRBD2. The CDR3 covers 16 residues. Germline lookup yields CDR1 MGHRA and CDR2 YSYEKL. Trimming took 0 bases from V and 10 from J; bases not matched to a gene: 12. The CDR3 loop is CASSQDTSGGRLAQYF. The DNA for the CDR3 is TGCGCCAGCAGCCAAGATACCAGCGGGGGCCGTCTTGCGCAGTATTTT.

The V gene is TRBV7-6, the J gene TRBJ2-3; possibly TRBD1 for D (5 bases). Germline V gene sequence: CDR1 SGHVS, CDR2 FNYEAQ. There are 16 residues in the CDR3. Trimming took 1 base from V and 7 from J, leaving 18 bases between them. CDR3 bases: TGTGCCAGCAGCTTAGGGCCCACAGGAAAAGTAAATACGCAGTATTTT. Residues: CASSLGPTGKVNTQYF.

The chain uses TRBV7-9 and TRBJ2-7, with D unclear. CDR3 size: 15 residues. Per the germline V gene, CDR1 is SEHNR and CDR2 is FQNEAQ (reference sequence). V was shortened by 5 bases and J by 5 bases, with 19 bases between the two germline ends. The CDR3 DNA sequence: TGTGCCAGCAGCAAAAAGGGCGAAAGGGCGGACGAGCAGTACTTC. It encodes CASSKKGERADEQYF.

The chain links TRBV7-8 to TRBJ2-3, with unresolved D. Germline lookup yields CDR1 SGHVS and CDR2 FQNEAQ. V gave up 5 bases and J gave up 0 bases, with 15 bases separating them. The CDR3 contains 16 residues. The CDR3 protein is CASSPPRLPSTDTQYF. CDR3 bases: TGTGCCAGCAGCCCGCCCCGCCTACCTAGCACAGATACGCAGTATTTT. Combining the CDR3 with reference TRBV7-8 and TRBJ2-3 gives the whole variable domain GAGVSQSPRYKVAKRGQDVALRCDPISGHVSLFWYQQALGQGPEFLTYFQNEAQLDKSGLPSDRFFAERPEGSVSTLKIQRTQQEDSAVYLCASSPPRLPSTDTQYFGPGTRLTVL.

The chain joins TRBV5-1 to TRBJ2-3; 10 bases align to TRBD2. CDR3 length: 17 residues. Germline V CDR1 and CDR2: SGHRS, YFSETQ. J was trimmed by 6 bases and V by 0 bases; bases with no gene match: 10. The CDR3 region is CASSLGPSGGLVDTQYF. The CDR3, as DNA: TGCGCCAGCAGCTTGGGGCCTAGCGGGGGTCTGGTGGATACGCAGTATTTT.

DNA for the CDR3: TGTGCCAGCAGCTTATTGGCCCGGGACAGGGAGGGCTCCTACGAGCAGTACTTC. Its protein product is CASSLLARDREGSYEQYF. V is TRBV7-8 and J is TRBJ2-7, with 9 bases fitting TRBD1. Unmatched junction bases numbered 11, after V lost 2 bases and J lost 0 bases. Germline CDR1 reads SGHVS; CDR2 reads FQNEAQ. The CDR3 consists of 18 residues. Based on the CDR3 plus reference TRBV7-8 and TRBJ2-7, the full variable domain is GAGVSQSPRYKVAKRGQDVALRCDPISGHVSLFWYQQALGQGPEFLTYFQNEAQLDKSGLPSDRFFAERPEGSVSTLKIQRTQQEDSAVYLCASSLLARDREGSYEQYFGPGTRLTVT.

This chain uses TRBV18 with TRBJ2-5; tentative D call: TRBD2 (7 bases). V was shortened by 2 bases and J by 5 bases, with 18 bases between the two germline ends. Per the germline V gene, CDR1 is KGHSH and CDR2 is LQKENI. CDR3 size: 16 residues. CDR3 amino acids: CASSPEAGARGETQYF. CDR3 DNA sequence: TGTGCCAGCTCACCAGAGGCGGGGGCACGGGGGGAGACCCAGTACTTC.

This sequence joins TRBV7-9 and TRBJ1-2; TRBD1 matches at 10 bases. Losses at the gene ends were 6 bases for V and 6 bases for J; bases not matched to a gene: 10. The CDR3 is 15 amino acids. Germline CDR1 SEHNR, CDR2 FQNEAQ (reference sequence). The CDR3 is CASRSSGTGDDGYTF. Here the CDR3 DNA reads TGTGCCAGCAGATCATCCGGGACAGGGGATGATGGCTACACCTTC.

The chain carries TRBV9 and TRBJ2-2, with 10 bases aligning to TRBD2. CDR3 length equals 16 residues. Germline V lookup: CDR1 SGDLS, CDR2 YYNGEE. The V gene end was trimmed by 0 bases and the J gene end by 4 bases; junction bases not matched to a gene: 3. The DNA of the CDR3 is TGTGCCAGCAGCGTAGCTCAGCGGGGGGGCACCGGGGAGCTGTTTTTT. Encoded protein: CASSVAQRGGTGELFF.

The chain combines TRBV2 with TRBJ2-1, with TRBD2 identical over 7 bases. CDR3 length: 15 residues. CDR1 is SNHLY, CDR2 FYNNEI, per germline. The junction had 1 base not matched to a gene; V was cut back by 1 base and J by 1 base. The CDR3 here is CASSEGGGSYNEQFF. The CDR3 bases are TGTGCCAGCAGTGAAGGGGGGGGGTCCTACAATGAGCAGTTCTTC.

The CDR3 is CSVGEGLGNEAFF. The CDR3, as DNA: TGCAGCGTTGGGGAGGGGCTGGGTAATGAAGCTTTCTTT. The chain uses TRBV29-1 and TRBJ1-1, with TRBD1 as a possible D gene (5 bases). The germline CDR1 and CDR2 sequences are SQVTM and ANQGSEA. Deletions cut 4 bases from V and 7 bases from J, with 16 bases between. CDR3 length: 13 amino acids.

V is TRBV7-2 and J is TRBJ1-4; D possibly corresponds to TRBD1 (6 bases). The CDR3 extends over 15 amino acids. Looked up from germline, CDR1 is SGHTA and CDR2 is FQGNSA. With 5 bases removed from V and 7 bases from J, the gap between germline ends came to 17 bases. CDR3: CASSRQVGLGEKLFF. The CDR3 DNA reads as TGTGCCAGCAGCCGACAGGTCGGATTGGGTGAAAAACTGTTTTTT. The full variable domain, in which reference TRBV7-2 and TRBJ1-4 provide the parts outside the CDR3, is GAGVSQSPSNKVTEKGKDVELRCDPISGHTALYWYRQSLGQGLEFLIYFQGNSAPDKSGLPSDRFSAERTGGSVSTLTIQRTQQEDSAVYLCASSRQVGLGEKLFFGSGTQLSVL.

The chain carries TRBV18 and TRBJ1-5; a possible D gene is TRBD1 (5 bases). Germline CDR1 reads KGHSH; CDR2 reads LQKENI. This CDR3 spans 15 amino acids. The V gene lost 1 base and the J gene lost 7 bases, with 14 bases spanning the gap. CDR3 nucleotide sequence: TGTGCCAGCTCACCACTGGGGGGATCAGGGCAGCCCCAGCATTTT. Its protein product is CASSPLGGSGQPQHF.

The V call is TRBV6-5, the J call TRBJ1-6; D may be TRBD1 (5 bases). The CDR3 length is 14 residues. Germline V lookup: CDR1 MNHEY, CDR2 SVGAGI. Trimming took 7 bases from V and 7 from J, leaving 14 bases between them. This CDR3 reads CASTNGGANSPLHF. Written as DNA, the CDR3 is TGTGCCAGCACCAACGGGGGAGCGAATTCACCCCTCCACTTT.

The CDR3 DNA is TGTGCCAGCTCACCATACGGCGGGGCCGATGGCTACACCTTC. Translated: CASSPYGGADGYTF. V is TRBV18 and J is TRBJ1-2; D might be TRBD1 (5 bases). Germline V gene data show CDR1 as KGHSH and CDR2 as LQKENI. The CDR3 sequence is 14 residues long. Trimming shortened V by 2 bases and J by 6 bases, and 13 bases separated the two germline ends.

The rearrangement uses TRBV19 and TRBJ1-2; D gene ambiguous. Germline V lookup: CDR1 LNHDA, CDR2 SQIVND (reference sequence). The CDR3 length is 15 residues. Trimming pared 7 bases from V and 4 bases from J, leaving 19 bases between. CDR3 amino acids: CASIRSNLGGYGYTF. The CDR3 DNA sequence: TGTGCCAGTATAAGGTCCAATTTAGGAGGCTATGGCTACACCTTC.

This chain joins TRBV7-3 and TRBJ2-7, with TRBD1 matching 11 bases. This CDR3 is 14 amino acids long. Germline values: CDR1 SGHTA, CDR2 FQGTGA. Unmatched junction bases numbered 4, after V lost 4 bases and J lost 5 bases. The CDR3: CASSSGTGGDEQYF. Here the CDR3 DNA reads TGTGCCAGCAGCTCCGGGACAGGGGGGGACGAGCAGTACTTC.

This chain uses TRBV7-2 with TRBJ1-2; 8 nucleotides match TRBD1. This CDR3 contains 15 residues. V gave up 4 bases and J gave up 4 bases; unmatched junction bases: 8. Germline lookup yields CDR1 SGHTA and CDR2 FQGNSA. The CDR3 loop reads CASSSGQGGIYGYTF. The CDR3, as DNA: TGTGCCAGCAGCTCCGGACAGGGCGGAATCTATGGCTACACCTTC.

CDR3 amino acids: CASSPLPGPQRGYTF. CDR3 DNA: TGTGCCAGCTCACCACTACCGGGCCCCCAACGGGGCTACACCTTC. The chain joins TRBV18 to TRBJ1-2, with D hard to call. This CDR3 contains 15 residues. Germline assignment: CDR1 KGHSH and CDR2 LQKENI. The V gene lost 1 base and the J gene lost 8 bases, with 17 bases spanning the gap.

The V gene is TRBV11-2, the J gene TRBJ1-2, with D uncertain. This CDR3 is 14 amino acids long. V lost 0 bases, J lost 5 bases, and 10 bases lay in between. Germline values: CDR1 SGHAT, CDR2 FQNNGV. The CDR3 here is CASSLEEGPYGYTF. The CDR3 region has the DNA TGTGCCAGCAGCTTAGAAGAGGGTCCATATGGCTACACCTTC.

The chain combines TRBV9 with TRBJ1-2, with D uncertain. Germline V gene lookup returns CDR1 SGDLS and CDR2 YYNGEE. The CDR3 extends over 12 amino acids. V was clipped by 4 bases and J by 7 bases, with 11 bases between them. The DNA for the CDR3 is TGTGCCAGCAGCCCTCGAAGTGGTGGCTACACCTTC. It yields the protein CASSPRSGGYTF.

V usage is TRBV29-1 and J usage is TRBJ2-7, with D perhaps TRBD1 (5 bases). The CDR3 runs to 13 residues. The V gene lost 6 bases and the J gene lost 0 bases, with 12 bases spanning the gap. The V gene's germline CDR1 is SQVTM and CDR2 ANQGSEA. The CDR3 loop is CSVRTRSSYEQYF. DNA of the CDR3: TGCAGCGTAAGGACACGGAGCTCCTACGAGCAGTACTTC.

The rearrangement joins TRBV4-3 to TRBJ1-1; D is ambiguous. Per germline, CDR1 LGHNA and CDR2 YSLEER. The ends were cut back, 1 base at V and 6 bases at J, with 12 bases in the middle. The CDR3 runs to 14 residues. The DNA of the CDR3 is TGCGCCAGCAGCCAAGTCCTGGCAGACTCTGAAGCTTTCTTT. Residues: CASSQVLADSEAFF.

This clone was recorded a few times. The V and J genes are TRBV30 and TRBJ1-5; perhaps TRBD1 as D (5 bases). The CDR3 contains 14 residues. The germline V gene encodes CDR1 GTSNPN and CDR2 SVGIG (reference sequence). Trimming took 0 bases from V and 4 from J, leaving 10 bases between them. DNA for the CDR3: TGTGCCTGGAGTGTCGGGGGACCGAATCAGCCCCAGCATTTT. Translated: CAWSVGGPNQPQHF. The complete variable domain, with remaining parts taken from reference TRBV30 and TRBJ1-5, reads SQTIHQWPATLVQPVGSPLSLECTVEGTSNPNLYWYRQAAGRGLQLLFYSVGIGQISSEVPQNLSASRPQDRQFILSSKKLLLSDSGFYLCAWSVGGPNQPQHFGDGTRLSIL.

The V and J genes are TRBV5-6 and TRBJ2-3, with D uncertain. The germline V and J ends were trimmed by 5 bases and 1 base, with 8 bases remaining between them. Germline V gene sequence: CDR1 SGHDT, CDR2 YYEEEE. The CDR3 has 13 amino acids. The CDR3 DNA is TGTGCCAGCAGGACGTTGGGCACAGATACGCAGTATTTT. Translated, it gives CASRTLGTDTQYF.